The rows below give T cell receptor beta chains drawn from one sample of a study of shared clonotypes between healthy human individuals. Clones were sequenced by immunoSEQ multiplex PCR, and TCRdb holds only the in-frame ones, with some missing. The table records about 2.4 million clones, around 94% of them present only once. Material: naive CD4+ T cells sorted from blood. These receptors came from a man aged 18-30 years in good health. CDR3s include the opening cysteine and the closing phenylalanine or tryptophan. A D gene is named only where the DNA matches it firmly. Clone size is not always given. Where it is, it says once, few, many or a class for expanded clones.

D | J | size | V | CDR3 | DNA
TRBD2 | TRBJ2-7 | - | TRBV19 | CASRVSGSSYEQYF | TGTGCCAGTAGAGTTAGCGGGAGCTCCTACGAGCAGTACTTC
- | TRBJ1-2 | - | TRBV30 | CAWSALSGAAYGYTF | TGTGCCTGGAGTGCGTTGTCAGGGGCCGCTTATGGCTACACCTTC
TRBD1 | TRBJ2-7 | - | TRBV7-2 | CASSFDRESYEQYF | TGTGCCAGCAGCTTCGACAGGGAATCCTACGAGCAGTACTTC
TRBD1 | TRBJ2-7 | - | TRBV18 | CASSLRDRLYEQYF | TGTGCCAGCTCACTACGGGACAGACTCTACGAGCAGTACTTC
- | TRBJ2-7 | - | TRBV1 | CTTRRVAGGCSYEQYF | TGCACCACCAGGAGGGTAGCGGGGGGTTGCTCCTACGAGCAGTACTTC
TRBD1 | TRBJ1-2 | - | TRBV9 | CASSPRDRGSRGYTF | TGTGCCAGCAGCCCTCGGGACAGGGGGTCGCGTGGCTACACCTTC
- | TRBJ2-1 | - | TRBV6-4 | CASSESLADYNEQFF | TGTGCCAGCAGTGAGTCGTTAGCCGATTACAATGAGCAGTTCTTC
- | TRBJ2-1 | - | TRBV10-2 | CASSVGRDEQFF | TGCGCCAGCAGTGTGGGAAGGGATGAGCAGTTCTTC
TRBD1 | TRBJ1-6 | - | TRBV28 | CASSLQPGQGNSPLHF | TGTGCCAGCAGTCTTCAACCGGGACAGGGTAATTCACCCCTCCACTTT
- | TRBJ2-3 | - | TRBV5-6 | CASSLVQGEGTDTQYF | TGTGCCAGCAGCTTGGTACAGGGAGAGGGTACAGATACGCAGTATTTT
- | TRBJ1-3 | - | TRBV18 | CASSPLDPSSGNTIYF | TGTGCCAGCTCCCCTCTCGACCCGAGCTCTGGAAACACCATATATTTT
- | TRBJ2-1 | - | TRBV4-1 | CASSQGRHPTTPMKKLGNEQFF | TGCGCCAGCAGCCAAGGCCGCCATCCGACCACTCCGATGAAAAAACTCGGCAATGAGCAGTTCTTC
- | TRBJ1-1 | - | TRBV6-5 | CASGTRMNTEAFF | TGTGCCAGCGGGACACGCATGAACACTGAAGCTTTCTTT
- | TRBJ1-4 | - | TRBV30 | CAWNKGDLNNEKLFF | TGTGCCTGGAACAAAGGGGACCTAAATAATGAAAAACTGTTTTTT
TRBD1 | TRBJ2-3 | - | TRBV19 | CASSPRGQAIRTDTQYF | TGTGCCAGTAGTCCCCGGGGACAGGCTATACGCACAGATACGCAGTATTTT
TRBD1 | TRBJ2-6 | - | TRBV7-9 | CASSPQTGGLSSGANVLTF | TGTGCCAGCAGCCCCCAGACAGGGGGTCTTTCCTCTGGGGCCAACGTCCTGACTTTC
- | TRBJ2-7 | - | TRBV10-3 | CAISGPGEQYF | TGTGCCATCAGTGGACCAGGGGAGCAGTACTTC
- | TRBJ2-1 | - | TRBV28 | CASSFWRDRHNEQFF | TGTGCCAGCAGTTTTTGGCGGGACCGCCACAATGAGCAGTTCTTC
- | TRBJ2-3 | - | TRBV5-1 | CASSLASTAGTDTQYF | TGCGCCAGCAGCTTGGCTTCTACTGCCGGTACAGATACGCAGTATTTT
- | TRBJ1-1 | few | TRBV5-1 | CASTPGQMNTEAFF | TGCGCCAGCACCCCCGGACAAATGAACACTGAAGCTTTCTTT
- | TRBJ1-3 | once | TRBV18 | CASSPSVRADSGNTIYF | TGTGCCAGCTCACCCTCGGTTAGAGCCGACTCTGGAAACACCATATATTTT
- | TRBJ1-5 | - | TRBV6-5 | CASSSGTSIGQPQHF | TGTGCCAGCAGTTCCGGGACCTCGATCGGTCAGCCCCAGCATTTT
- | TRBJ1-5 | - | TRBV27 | CASSQHSGTSFSPQHF | TGTGCCAGCAGTCAGCATTCCGGGACATCATTTTCGCCCCAGCATTTT
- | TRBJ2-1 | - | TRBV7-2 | CASSKKGEQFF | TGTGCCAGCAGCAAAAAGGGGGAGCAGTTCTTC
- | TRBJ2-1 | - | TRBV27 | CASSSWSRQFF | TGTGCCAGCAGTTCGTGGTCTAGGCAGTTCTTC
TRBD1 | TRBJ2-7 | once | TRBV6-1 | CASSEIRRDRRPYEQYF | TGTGCCAGCAGTGAAATAAGGCGGGACAGGCGCCCCTACGAGCAGTACTTC
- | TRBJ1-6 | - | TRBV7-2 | CASTLLTPNRDSPLHF | TGTGCCAGCACCTTACTAACCCCAAATAGGGATTCACCCCTCCACTTT
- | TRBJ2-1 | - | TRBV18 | CASSPPGGKSYNEQFF | TGTGCCAGCTCACCACCGGGCGGGAAGTCCTACAATGAGCAGTTCTTC
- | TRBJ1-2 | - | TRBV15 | CATSSREGTYGYTF | TGTGCCACCAGCAGTCGTGAAGGGACCTATGGCTACACCTTC
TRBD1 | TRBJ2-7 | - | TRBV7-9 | CASSLVGGDTYEQYF | TGTGCCAGCAGCTTAGTAGGGGGCGATACCTACGAGCAGTACTTC